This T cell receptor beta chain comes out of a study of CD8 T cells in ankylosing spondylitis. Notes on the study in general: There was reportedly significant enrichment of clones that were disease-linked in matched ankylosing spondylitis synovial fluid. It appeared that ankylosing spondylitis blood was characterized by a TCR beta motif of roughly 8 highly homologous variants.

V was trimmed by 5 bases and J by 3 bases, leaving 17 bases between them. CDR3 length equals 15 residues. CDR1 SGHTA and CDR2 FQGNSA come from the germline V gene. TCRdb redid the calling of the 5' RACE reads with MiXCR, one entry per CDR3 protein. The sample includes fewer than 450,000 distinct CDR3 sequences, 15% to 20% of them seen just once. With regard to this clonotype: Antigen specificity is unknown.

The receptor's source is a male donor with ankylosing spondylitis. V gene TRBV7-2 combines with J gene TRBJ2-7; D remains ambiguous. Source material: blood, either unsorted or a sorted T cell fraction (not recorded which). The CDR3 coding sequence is TGTGCCAGCAGCCCCCAGCCGACGACATTCTACGAGCAGTACTTC. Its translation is CASSPQPTTFYEQYF.